Listed here is a single T cell receptor beta chain. The antigen is undetermined. V lost 1 base, J lost 0 bases, and 16 bases lay in between. The CDR3 has 19 amino acids. Germline values: CDR1 LGHNA, CDR2 YSLEER. TCRdb's copy holds only in-frame clones and misses some; the assay was immunoSEQ multiplex PCR. The top ten clones hold over 0.1% of a sample with 2 million to 2.5 million clones, approximately 96% of them seen once. This specimen comes from a study of shared clonotypes between healthy human individuals. Study overall: Samples came from a couple of female and a few male donors aged 18 to 49. Whole-study results and caveats: Among several donors, approximately 5% of naive CD4 clonotypes were found in common. On the whole, naive subsets had larger estimated richness than memory subsets had. Among donors, the sharing of clonotypes was expected to be influenced by sequencing depth.

This receptor was taken from a man in his late teens or twenties in good health. The sample comprised naive CD4+ T cells sorted from blood. Subset here: CD45RA+ positively selected. The chain has TRBV4-3 and TRBJ2-6, with D uncertain. The CDR3 DNA sequence: TGCGCCAGCAGCCAAGTATATAGTAGGGTGTCCTCTGGGGCCAACGTCCTGACTTTC. As protein: CASSQVYSRVSSGANVLTF.